This T cell receptor (beta chain) was sequenced in a study of CD8+ T cells in alopecia areata. Whole-study findings and limits: Across lesional scalp, and particularly alopecia totalis/universalis, clonality surpassed that of normal scalp. Numerous expanded lesional clones remained in scalp and blood during tofacitinib.

The treatment denotes: oral pan-JAK inhibitor, 5-10 mg twice daily. As regards this clone: Its antigen is still unknown.

J gave up 7 bases and V 1 base, and 14 bases lay outside the gene matches. The CDR3 extends over 18 amino acids. The germline V gene encodes CDR1 MGHRA and CDR2 YSYEKL. RNA, once extracted, was reverse transcribed into cDNA for use as the sequencing template. Method: immunoSEQ multiplex PCR; TCRdb's copy keeps in-frame clones and lacks some. The data hold 150,000 or so clones, with roughly 60% observed a single time. The source was CD4+ T cells sorted from blood, collected between weeks 55 and 65, from a patient treated with tofacitinib. The chain has TRBV4-1 and TRBJ1-5; TRBD1 agrees at 9 bases. This TCR was sampled from a human donor with alopecia areata. In nucleotides, the CDR3 is TGCGCCAGCAGCCAAGGGTGGAGCGAGGACAGGGGTAGGCAGCCCCAGCATTTT. This gives the protein CASSQGWSEDRGRQPQHF.